What follows are 27 T cell receptor beta chains derived from one specimen sequenced in a study of blood T cells in healthy people across ages. A second about 6 to 12 cycle PCR used barcoded and J-beta primers. TCRdb used MiXCR to reprocess the 5' RACE reads, holding one entry per CDR3 protein. In the table there are 1 million or so distinct CDR3 sequences, approximately 25% of which are singletons. This sample was shared with a second study, whose subject was T cells of mothers and their children.

Sequencing was performed on blood. The source is a girl aged 2 to 10 in good health.

V usage is TRBV7-3 and J usage is TRBJ2-5; 7 bases match TRBD1. Germline V gene lookup returns CDR1 SGHTA and CDR2 FQGTGA. The J segment lost 1 base and the V segment lost 2 bases, leaving 7 bases of the junction unmatched. The CDR3 is made up of 16 amino acids. CDR3 sequence reads: CASSLAGTAIQETQYF. As DNA, the CDR3 is TGTGCCAGCAGCTTAGCCGGGACAGCCATCCAAGAGACCCAGTACTTC. Combining the CDR3 with reference TRBV7-3 and TRBJ2-5 gives the whole variable domain GAGVSQTPSNKVTEKGKYVELRCDPISGHTALYWYRQSLGQGPEFLIYFQGTGAADDSGLPNDRFFAVRPEGSVSTLKIQRTERGDSAVYLCASSLAGTAIQETQYFGPGTRLLVL.

V is TRBV28 and J is TRBJ2-1, with TRBD1 matching 8 bases. V shed 6 bases and J 8 bases; nucleotides not matched to a gene: 12. Germline-derived CDR1 and CDR2 are MDHEN and SYDVKM. The CDR3 sequence is 15 residues long. The CDR3 sequence is CASSPGTGFPHEQFF. CDR3 DNA sequence: TGTGCCAGCAGCCCCGGGACAGGCTTTCCCCATGAGCAGTTCTTC.

The chain couples TRBV11-2 to TRBJ2-7; weak D call: TRBD1 (5 bases). With 3 bases removed from V and 2 bases from J, the gap between germline ends came to 17 bases. This CDR3 spans 16 amino acids. In germline, CDR1 is SGHAT, CDR2 FQNNGV. CDR3 amino acids: CASSFGFDSDAYEQYF. DNA for the CDR3: TGTGCCAGCAGCTTTGGCTTTGACAGCGATGCCTACGAGCAGTACTTC.

This clonotype turned up a few times. The chain employs TRBV20-1 and TRBJ1-2; D is uncertain. V gave up 6 bases and J gave up 4 bases, with 18 bases separating them. This CDR3 region has 14 residues. Germline V gene sequence: CDR1 DFQATT, CDR2 SNEGSKA (reference sequence). The CDR3 loop is CSANFKDLSYGYTF. Here the CDR3 DNA reads TGCAGTGCGAATTTTAAGGACCTCAGCTATGGCTACACCTTC.

The V gene is TRBV5-1, the J gene TRBJ2-5; 8 positions agree with TRBD2. J lost 3 bases, V lost 3 bases, and 4 bases had no gene match. This CDR3 region has 14 residues. Germline V lookup: CDR1 SGHRS, CDR2 YFSETQ. CDR3 region: CASSSNSGKETQYF. The CDR3 DNA is TGCGCCAGCAGCTCGAATAGCGGGAAAGAGACCCAGTACTTC.

The chain couples TRBV14 to TRBJ2-4, with 7 bases fitting TRBD1. The ends lost 6 bases at V and 6 bases at J; junction bases unmatched: 8. The CDR3 consists of 14 residues. From germline, CDR1 is SGHDN and CDR2 FVKESK. The CDR3 sequence is CASRDSGTANIQYF. For the CDR3, the DNA is TGTGCCAGCAGAGACTCCGGGACAGCAAACATTCAGTACTTC. The variable domain in full, completed from reference TRBV14 and TRBJ2-4, reads EAGVTQFPSHSVIEKGQTVTLRCDPISGHDNLYWYRRVMGKEIKFLLHFVKESKQDESGMPNNRFLAERTGGTYSTLKVQPAELEDSGVYFCASRDSGTANIQYFGAGTRLSVL.

The chain couples TRBV3-1 to TRBJ1-1; D may be TRBD1 (5 bases). This CDR3 comprises 15 residues. Germline values: CDR1 LGHDT, CDR2 YNNKEL (reference sequence). The V gene lost 0 bases and the J gene lost 7 bases, with 15 bases spanning the gap. CDR3 sequence: CASSQDQKGRYEAFF. CDR3 DNA: TGTGCCAGCAGCCAAGATCAGAAGGGGCGATATGAAGCTTTCTTT.

The chain links TRBV2 to TRBJ2-5, with D tentatively TRBD1 (6 bases). Germline V gene data show CDR1 as SNHLY and CDR2 as FYNNEI. CDR3 length equals 13 residues. V lost 4 bases, J lost 7 bases, and 13 bases lay in between. CDR3 coding DNA: TGTGCCAGCAGTGGACAGGTCCTAGGGACCCAGTACTTC. This translates into CASSGQVLGTQYF.

This clonotype was observed a few times. The chain has TRBV12-3 or TRBV12-4 and TRBJ1-2; D unclear. The CDR3 consists of 14 residues. With 0 bases removed from V and 4 bases from J, the gap between germline ends came to 9 bases. The CDR3 bases are TGTGCCAGCAGTTTAGCTGTAGAAGCCTATGGCTACACCTTC. Amino acids: CASSLAVEAYGYTF.

The J gene is TRBJ1-4, the V gene TRBV9; D gene ambiguous. The CDR3 spans 15 residues. Trimming took 3 bases from V and 0 from J, leaving 9 bases between them. Germline-derived CDR1 and CDR2 are SGDLS and YYNGEE. This chain's CDR3 is CASSARHSTNEKLFF. CDR3 nucleotide sequence: TGTGCCAGCAGCGCGAGACACTCAACTAATGAAAAACTGTTTTTT.

The rearrangement joins TRBV13 to TRBJ1-2; no clear D gene. The CDR3 contains 13 residues. Germline V lookup: CDR1 PRHDT, CDR2 FYEKMQ (reference sequence). V lost 7 bases, J lost 3 bases, and 12 bases lay in between. The CDR3 region has the DNA TGTGCCAGCAAAGCAACACGGGACTATGGCTACACCTTC. Protein product: CASKATRDYGYTF.

The chain joins TRBV28 to TRBJ1-2; D might be TRBD1 (5 bases). The CDR3 covers 14 residues. Germline assignment: CDR1 MDHEN and CDR2 SYDVKM. V lost 7 bases to trimming and J lost 12 bases, with 24 bases between them. The CDR3: CASTSRTLEWGHTF. The CDR3 DNA is TGTGCCAGCACCTCCAGGACGCTTGAATGGGGCCACACCTTC.

This clonotype has a handful of counts. The rearrangement links TRBV5-6 to TRBJ2-1; D uncertain. CDR1 is SGHDT and CDR2 is YYEEEE in the germline V gene. The CDR3 length is 14 residues. Trimming shortened V by 1 base and J by 3 bases, and 8 bases separated the two germline ends. CDR3 loop: CASSLWLDYNEQFF. As DNA, the CDR3 is TGTGCCAGCAGCTTGTGGCTAGACTACAATGAGCAGTTCTTC.

This clonotype has just a few counts. The V and J genes are TRBV29-1 and TRBJ1-2, with TRBD1 as a possible D gene (6 bases). CDR1 is SQVTM, CDR2 ANQGSEA, per germline. The CDR3 loop spans 14 amino acids. Trimming pared 1 base from V and 5 bases from J, leaving 14 bases between. This CDR3 is CSVEGGRTAYGYTF. The CDR3 DNA follows: TGCAGCGTTGAAGGGGGGAGGACAGCTTATGGCTACACCTTC.

CDR3 in amino acids: CASSLSSVGSYEQYF. The CDR3 nucleotides are TGTGCCAGCAGCTTAAGCTCAGTGGGCTCCTACGAGCAGTACTTC. The genes are TRBV11-2 and TRBJ2-5; D is undetermined. The J call may be wrong; the DNA end is better matched by TRBJ2-7. Per the germline V gene, CDR1 is SGHAT and CDR2 is FQNNGV. The CDR3 is 15 amino acids.

The chain links TRBV20-1 to TRBJ2-7; D unresolved. The germline V and J ends were trimmed by 3 bases and 4 bases, with 25 bases remaining between them. The CDR3 has 17 amino acids. Germline CDR1 reads DFQATT; CDR2 reads SNEGSKA (reference sequence). CDR3 in DNA: TGCAGTGCTAGGCCCCTGAAGGTGGTCACCGAGGCTTACGAGCAGTACTTC. Its translation: CSARPLKVVTEAYEQYF.

The sample holds a few counts of this clonotype. J is TRBJ2-4 and V is TRBV29-1; D is unresolved. Germline lookup yields CDR1 SQVTM and CDR2 ANQGSEA. This CDR3 has 12 residues. V was pared by 5 bases and J by 6 bases, with 11 bases between. The CDR3 protein is CSVQDVSNIQYF. DNA for the CDR3: TGCAGCGTTCAGGACGTGTCAAACATTCAGTACTTC.

J is TRBJ2-7 and V is TRBV13; either TRBD1 or TRBD2 may fit D (5 bases each). The CDR3 is 16 amino acids. CDR1 is PRHDT, CDR2 FYEKMQ, per germline (reference sequence). The V end lost 4 bases, the J end lost 3 bases, and 19 bases lay between the germline ends. Here the CDR3 DNA reads TGTGCCAGCAGCTCGGTGGGGGTCTCAGCAGGCTACGAGCAGTACTTC. Its protein is CASSSVGVSAGYEQYF. Using reference TRBV13 and TRBJ2-7 for the parts outside the CDR3, the full variable domain is AAGVIQSPRHLIKEKRETATLKCYPIPRHDTVYWYQQGPGQDPQFLISFYEKMQSDKGSIPDRFSAQQFSDYHSELNMSSLELGDSALYFCASSSVGVSAGYEQYFGPGTRLTVT.

Remarks on this clonotype: One end of the junction does not line up with germline, which may come from a read error. This rearrangement joins TRBV12-3 or TRBV12-4 to TRBJ1-2, with TRBD1 matching over 7 bases. The CDR3 is made up of 13 amino acids. This CDR3 is CASSWTGANGHTF. The CDR3 coding sequence is TGTGCCAGCAGTTGGACAGGAGCAAATGGCCACACCTTC.

This clonotype was detected a few times. The V and J genes are TRBV6-1 and TRBJ1-1; TRBD1 matches at 9 bases. Germline CDR1 is MNHNS and CDR2 is SASEGT. The CDR3 is 14 residues long. The ends lost 10 bases at V and 0 bases at J; junction bases unmatched: 6. DNA for the CDR3: TGTGCCACCGGACAGGGGATCATGAACACTGAAGCTTTCTTT. Translated: CATGQGIMNTEAFF.

The rearrangement uses TRBV2 and TRBJ1-1; no definite D call. Germline CDR1 reads SNHLY; CDR2 reads FYNNEI. The V and J ends lost 5 bases and 11 bases respectively, with 12 bases between them. The CDR3 length is 11 residues. The DNA of the CDR3 is TGTGCCAGCAGTATAAGGGCTGCGGCTTTCTTT. Amino acid sequence: CASSIRAAAFF.

This clonotype was counted between two and nine times. This chain uses TRBV7-3 with TRBJ2-5, with a possible D match to TRBD1 (5 bases). Germline CDR1 is SGHTA and CDR2 is FQGTGA. V was cut by 5 bases and J by 1 base, with 14 bases left in between. The CDR3 has 15 amino acids. CDR3 amino acids: CASSPAGAGQETQYF. CDR3 DNA sequence: TGTGCCAGCAGCCCCGCTGGGGCAGGCCAAGAGACCCAGTACTTC.

This clonotype appeared many times. The V gene is TRBV11-2, the J gene TRBJ2-1; TRBD2 aligns across 7 bases. Germline V gives CDR1 SGHAT, CDR2 FQNNGV. The CDR3 length is 16 residues. With 4 bases clipped from V and 7 bases from J, the junction kept 13 bases outside the gene matches. The CDR3: CASSSLYAGVRNEQFF. The DNA of the CDR3 is TGTGCCAGCAGCTCCCTTTATGCGGGAGTGAGGAATGAGCAGTTCTTC.

The chain couples TRBV6-6 to TRBJ2-7, with D uncertain. The germline V gene encodes CDR1 MNHNY and CDR2 SVGAGI (reference sequence). The V gene lost 2 bases and the J gene lost 3 bases, with 8 bases spanning the gap. This CDR3 is 13 amino acids long. The CDR3 spells CASSYEFHYEQYF. In DNA, the CDR3 is TGTGCCAGCAGTTACGAGTTCCACTACGAGCAGTACTTC.

V usage is TRBV7-9 and J usage is TRBJ2-2; 7 nucleotides align to TRBD2. The germline V gene encodes CDR1 SEHNR and CDR2 FQNEAQ (reference sequence). CDR3 length: 15 residues. The V gene end was trimmed by 8 bases and the J gene end by 5 bases; junction bases not matched to a gene: 11. CDR3 sequence: CASGLGEIETGELFF. As DNA, the CDR3 is TGTGCCAGCGGACTAGGGGAAATCGAAACCGGGGAGCTGTTTTTT.

This clonotype has just a few counts. V is TRBV29-1 and J is TRBJ2-1; D is uncertain. The germline V gene encodes CDR1 SQVTM and CDR2 ANQGSEA. Deletions cut 8 bases from V and 5 bases from J, with 13 bases between. The CDR3 sequence is 12 residues long. This chain's CDR3 is CSPLSIHNEQFF. The CDR3 nucleotides read TGCAGCCCCTTGAGTATCCACAATGAGCAGTTCTTC.

V and J are TRBV7-3 and TRBJ2-1; 8 nucleotides line up with TRBD1. V was clipped by 5 bases and J by 2 bases; unmatched bases: 5. Germline CDR1 reads SGHTA; CDR2 reads FQGTGA. The CDR3 covers 15 residues. The chain's CDR3 is CASSDRGGTYNEQFF. As DNA, the CDR3 is TGTGCCAGCAGCGACAGGGGTGGCACCTACAATGAGCAGTTCTTC.